Below, 3 T cell receptor beta chains from the same sample are listed, as sequenced in a study of blood T cells in healthy people across ages (dated by TCRdb to between 2014 and 2016). The library relied on 5' RACE. Reads for this sample came from an Illumina HiSeq 2500. A second roughly 6 to 12 cycle PCR used a sample-barcoded 5' primer and a J-beta primer mix. The public reads were reanalyzed by TCRdb: fastp trimming at Q25, MiXCR alignment, in-frame beta chains only. Under each unique CDR3 protein, matching rows form one entry showing the most common genes and DNA. The sample table shows 650,000 to 1,000,000 distinct CDR3 sequences, and less than 60% are seen once. The top ten hold around 18% of the sample. Source material: blood. The receptors stem from a man older than 75 in good health.

This clonotype was seen more than once but under ten times. This rearrangement joins TRBV12-3 or TRBV12-4 to TRBJ2-3; weak D call: TRBD2 (5 bases). The CDR3 loop spans 16 amino acids. Deletions cut 4 bases from V and 5 bases from J, with 19 bases between. In DNA, the CDR3 is TGTGCCAGCAGTTCATGGCGTAGCGACTTGGGAGATACGCAGTATTTT. Translating it yields CASSSWRSDLGDTQYF.

This clonotype was observed a few times. The chain joins TRBV25-1 to TRBJ1-2; perhaps TRBD1 as D (5 bases). CDR1 MGHDK and CDR2 SYGVNS come from the germline V gene. The CDR3 loop spans 13 amino acids. V was clipped by 5 bases and J by 10 bases, with 17 bases between them. CDR3 in amino acids: CASSRDPRGDYTF. In DNA, the CDR3 is TGTGCCAGCAGTCGGGACCCCAGAGGAGACTACACCTTC.

The rearrangement joins TRBV10-3 to TRBJ1-5; D may be TRBD1 (5 bases). Germline assignment: CDR1 ENHRY and CDR2 SYGVKD. With 0 bases removed from V and 5 bases from J, the gap between germline ends came to 14 bases. CDR3 length: 16 amino acids. CDR3 nucleotide sequence: TGTGCCATCAGTGAGTCCCGTCAGGGAGAGGATCAGCCCCAGCATTTT. It yields the protein CAISESRQGEDQPQHF.